Shown below are 17 T cell receptor beta chains from a single sample sequenced in a study of cytomegalovirus exposure and HLA in healthy donors. A multiplex PCR was run with 60 Vbeta primers and 13 Jbeta primers. Repertoires were generated with immunoSEQ multiplex PCR, while TCRdb's copy carries only in-frame clones and drops some. This table lists some 39,000 clones. Sequencing was performed on PBMCs. These receptors were taken from a woman in her twenties or thirties in good health and CMV-seropositive.

The J gene is TRBJ2-1, the V gene TRBV7-2; 8 nucleotides agree with TRBD2. The ends lost 3 bases at V and 8 bases at J; junction bases unmatched: 6. This CDR3 has 14 residues. The germline V gene encodes CDR1 SGHTA and CDR2 FQGNSA. This chain's CDR3 is CASSFSGEAYEQFF. The CDR3 DNA is TGTGCCAGCAGCTTTAGCGGGGAGGCGTATGAGCAGTTCTTC.

This rearrangement joins TRBV28 to TRBJ1-1; 7 bases align to TRBD1. Germline V CDR1 and CDR2: MDHEN, SYDVKM. Trimming at V came to 6 bases and at J to 1 base, leaving 14 bases not matched to a gene. The length of the CDR3 is 17 residues. CDR3 DNA: TGTGCCAGCAGCCCCTCGGGGTACAGGGGATCGAACACTGAAGCTTTCTTT. Residues: CASSPSGYRGSNTEAFF. Complete variable domain (other parts from reference TRBV28 and TRBJ1-1): DVKVTQSSRYLVKRTGEKVFLECVQDMDHENMFWYRQDPGLGLRLIYFSYDVKMKEKGDIPEGYSVSREKKERFSLILESASTNQTSMYLCASSPSGYRGSNTEAFFGQGTRLTVV.

The rearrangement links TRBV6-1 to TRBJ2-7; D is ambiguous. Per germline, CDR1 MNHNS and CDR2 SASEGT. The CDR3 is made up of 12 amino acids. The V and J ends lost 1 base and 6 bases respectively, with 7 bases between them. The chain's CDR3 is CASSEVALEQYF. DNA for the CDR3: TGTGCCAGCAGTGAAGTGGCCCTCGAGCAGTACTTC.

As DNA, the CDR3 is TGTGCCAGCAGCTTAGCGTATGGCAGCTCCTACGAGCAGTACTTC. Its translation: CASSLAYGSSYEQYF. The rearrangement uses TRBV7-8 and TRBJ2-7; no clear D. This CDR3 is 15 amino acids long. Germline loops: CDR1 SGHVS, CDR2 FQNEAQ. V lost 0 bases and J 0 bases, leaving 9 bases between the germline ends.

This sequence joins TRBV5-6 and TRBJ1-6; no clear D. Germline-derived CDR1 and CDR2 are SGHDT and YYEEEE. This CDR3 is built from 14 residues. V lost 4 bases and J lost 9, with 14 bases in between. The CDR3 bases are TGTGCCAGCAGCCCCCGGGAACTCTCTTCACCCCTCCACTTT. This encodes CASSPRELSSPLHF.

The chain uses TRBV11-3 and TRBJ1-2; D might be TRBD1 (5 bases). Trimming removed 0 bases at V and 8 bases at J, with 16 bases between. The germline gives CDR1 SGHNT, CDR2 YENEEA. The CDR3 consists of 15 residues. In DNA form, the CDR3 reads TGTGCCAGCAGCTTAGATCCGGCAGGGCAGAGAGGCTACACCTTC. As protein: CASSLDPAGQRGYTF.

The chain is built from TRBV11-2 and TRBJ2-3, with D tentatively TRBD1 (6 bases). This CDR3 spans 14 amino acids. Germline V CDR1 and CDR2: SGHAT, FQNNGV. The V end lost 5 bases, the J end lost 0 bases, and 9 bases lay between the germline ends. CDR3 sequence: CASSPGASTDTQYF. CDR3 DNA sequence: TGTGCCAGCAGCCCAGGGGCCAGCACAGATACGCAGTATTTT.

The chain uses TRBV7-2 and TRBJ2-2; perhaps TRBD1 as D (5 bases). The V end lost 3 bases, the J end lost 5 bases, and 7 bases lay between the germline ends. The CDR3 contains 13 residues. Looked up from germline, CDR1 is SGHTA and CDR2 is FQGNSA. In nucleotides, the CDR3 is TGTGCCAGCAGCTTTAAGGGGACCGGGGAGCTGTTTTTT. This codes for CASSFKGTGELFF.

The CDR3 loop reads CASNFPDSQVQYF. CDR3 sequence (DNA): TGTGCCAGCAACTTTCCAGACAGCCAAGTACAGTATTTT. This rearrangement joins TRBV6-5 to TRBJ2-3; D is possibly TRBD1 (5 bases). From germline, CDR1 is MNHEY and CDR2 SVGAGI. CDR3 size: 13 residues. V was pared by 7 bases and J by 12 bases, with 20 bases between.

Details on this clone: One end of the junction does not line up with germline, which may come from a read error. The chain has TRBV14 and TRBJ1-3; D is undetermined. This CDR3 contains 12 residues. Per the germline V gene, CDR1 is SGHDN and CDR2 is FVKESK. CDR3 DNA sequence: TGTGCCAGCAGCTATTCTGGCACCACCACTATATTT. Amino acid sequence: CASSYSGTTTIF.

The V call is TRBV28, the J call TRBJ1-5; D unclear. Looked up from germline, CDR1 is MDHEN and CDR2 is SYDVKM. Trimming shortened V by 3 bases and J by 0 bases, and 12 bases separated the two germline ends. The CDR3 is 16 residues long. Here the CDR3 reads CASSFGGVYSNQPQHF. The CDR3 DNA reads TGTGCCAGCAGTTTCGGAGGTGTTTATAGCAATCAGCCCCAGCATTTT.

This sequence joins TRBV12-5 and TRBJ1-1; D gene ambiguous. CDR1 LGHNT and CDR2 FRNRAP come from the germline V gene. This CDR3 is 13 amino acids long. V gave up 6 bases and J gave up 1 base, with 9 bases separating them. In DNA, the CDR3 is TGTGCTAGTGGGATCGAGCCGAACACTGAAGCTTTCTTT. Protein product: CASGIEPNTEAFF.

The chain carries TRBV7-2 and TRBJ1-2; D is unresolved. Between the trimmed V and J ends, which lost 1 base and 6 bases, there was a span of 9 bases. Germline-derived CDR1 and CDR2 are SGHTA and FQGNSA. This CDR3 has 13 amino acids. The CDR3 sequence: CASSLGRIDGYTF. In nucleotides, the CDR3 is TGTGCCAGCAGCTTAGGCCGTATAGATGGCTACACCTTC.

The chain links TRBV5-5 to TRBJ1-5; 7 bases map to TRBD1. J gave up 7 bases and V 4 bases, and 5 bases lay outside the gene matches. The CDR3 length is 13 residues. Germline CDR1 is SGHKS and CDR2 is YYEKEE (reference sequence). The CDR3 region is CASSLTGDQPQHF. Here the CDR3 DNA reads TGTGCCAGCAGCCTTACAGGGGACCAGCCCCAGCATTTT.

The CDR3 spells CASRHGQGNQPQHF. The CDR3 bases are TGTGCCAGTAGGCACGGACAGGGGAATCAGCCCCAGCATTTT. This chain connects TRBV19 to TRBJ1-5, with 9 bases identical to TRBD1. J gave up 4 bases and V 6 bases, and 4 bases lay outside the gene matches. Per germline, CDR1 LNHDA and CDR2 SQIVND (reference sequence). The CDR3 spans 14 residues.

The chain is built from TRBV23-1 and TRBJ2-2; D unresolved. TRBV23-1 is an open reading frame, and its role is uncertain. This CDR3 is built from 13 residues. With 3 bases removed from V and 5 bases from J, the gap between germline ends came to 7 bases. CDR3 sequence: CASSHGVTGELFF. For the CDR3, the DNA is TGCGCCAGCAGTCACGGTGTAACCGGGGAGCTGTTTTTT.

The chain couples TRBV19 to TRBJ2-6, with 11 nucleotides matching TRBD2. This CDR3 comprises 19 residues. CDR1 is LNHDA and CDR2 is SQIVND in the germline V gene (reference sequence). The J segment lost 0 bases and the V segment lost 6 bases, leaving 10 bases of the junction unmatched. The CDR3 reads CASSKQLAGAYSGANVLTF. CDR3 nucleotide sequence: TGTGCCAGTAGCAAACAACTAGCGGGGGCCTACTCTGGGGCCAACGTCCTGACTTTC. The full variable domain, with the rest looked up from reference TRBV19 and TRBJ2-6, is DGGITQSPKYLFRKEGQNVTLSCEQNLNHDAMYWYRQDPGQGLRLIYYSQIVNDFQKGDIAEGYSVSREKKESFPLTVTSAQKNPTAFYLCASSKQLAGAYSGANVLTFGAGSRLTVL.